What follows are 4 T cell receptor beta chains derived from one specimen sequenced in a study of blood T cell repertoires in COVID-19. Generated by immunoSEQ multiplex PCR, the TCRdb table keeps only in-frame clones and is missing some. The sample has about 88,000 clones; approximately 90% are singletons. Sequencing was performed on peripheral blood. Source of these receptors: a male donor with acute or convalescent COVID-19.

This clone was recorded only once. The gene calls are TRBV28 and TRBJ1-5; 7 nucleotides agree with TRBD1. Looked up from germline, CDR1 is MDHEN and CDR2 is SYDVKM. The CDR3 consists of 14 residues. V gave up 5 bases and J gave up 5 bases; unmatched junction bases: 6. In nucleotides, the CDR3 is TGTGCCAGCAGTCGGGACAGCAATTATCAGCCCCAGCATTTT. This gives the protein CASSRDSNYQPQHF.

This clone was picked up one time. The chain carries TRBV5-1 and TRBJ1-6; 9 bases align to TRBD1. This CDR3 region has 15 residues. The germline V gene encodes CDR1 SGHRS and CDR2 YFSETQ. V shed 0 bases and J 10 bases; nucleotides not matched to a gene: 5. This CDR3 is CASSLGDRDFSPLHF. The CDR3 nucleotides read TGCGCCAGCAGCTTGGGGGACAGGGATTTCTCACCCCTCCACTTT.

This chain joins TRBV6-5 and TRBJ1-5; no definite D call. CDR1 and CDR2 (germline): MNHEY, SVGAGI. The CDR3 totals 15 residues. V was clipped by 6 bases and J by 0 bases, with 12 bases between them. This chain's CDR3 is CASRLSGSSNQPQHF. The CDR3 DNA follows: TGTGCCAGCAGGCTGAGCGGCTCTAGCAATCAGCCCCAGCATTTT.

This sequence joins TRBV6-5 and TRBJ1-1; maybe TRBD1 (6 bases). The CDR3 spans 13 residues. The germline V and J ends were trimmed by 8 bases and 5 bases, with 15 bases remaining between them. CDR1 is MNHEY and CDR2 is SVGAGI in the germline V gene. CDR3: CASGTGKETEAFF. The CDR3 nucleotides read TGTGCCAGCGGAACAGGGAAGGAGACTGAAGCTTTCTTT.